This is a list of T cell receptor beta chains from one sample in a study of OX40 agonist ivuxolimab in advanced cancers. Sequenced by immunoSEQ multiplex PCR; TCRdb stores in-frame clones only, minus some. The sample lists 65,000 to 80,000 clones; around 90% were seen once. Here the sequenced sample was CD4+ or CD8+ T cells sorted from blood, taken in a trial of the OX40 agonist ivuxolimab. These receptors were obtained from an adult with an advanced solid tumor such as melanoma, head and neck, liver or kidney cancer. Both conserved end residues are part of each CDR3. Each record gives: J gene, clone size, V gene, D gene, CDR3 protein, CDR3 DNA. The D gene is left open where the match is weak. Size is stated for part of the rows, as once, few or many counts, or as a class when the clone is expanded.

j_call: TRBJ2-2; clone_size: -; v_call: TRBV4-3; d_call: -; cdr3_aa: CASSQAALSLPGAVFGELFF; cdr3_nt: TGCGCCAGCAGCCAGGCTGCTCTATCTCTTCCGGGAGCGGTGTTCGGGGAGCTGTTTTTT
j_call: TRBJ1-2; clone_size: -; v_call: TRBV12-5; d_call: TRBD1; cdr3_aa: CASGAGTGDGYTF; cdr3_nt: TGTGCTAGTGGTGCCGGGACAGGGGACGGCTACACCTTC
j_call: TRBJ2-5; clone_size: -; v_call: TRBV5-6; d_call: TRBD2; cdr3_aa: CASSLVLAGLETQYF; cdr3_nt: TGTGCCAGCAGCTTGGTTCTAGCGGGATTGGAGACCCAGTACTTC
j_call: TRBJ2-7; clone_size: -; v_call: TRBV15; d_call: TRBD2; cdr3_aa: CATSRGALAGGTYEQYF; cdr3_nt: TGTGCCACCAGCAGAGGAGCTTTAGCGGGAGGAACCTACGAGCAGTACTTC
j_call: TRBJ2-2; clone_size: -; v_call: TRBV7-9; d_call: TRBD1; cdr3_aa: CASSLQGASTGELFF; cdr3_nt: TGTGCCAGCAGCTTACAGGGGGCGAGCACCGGGGAGCTGTTTTTT
j_call: TRBJ1-1; clone_size: -; v_call: TRBV6-1; d_call: -; cdr3_aa: CASSAQMNTEAFF; cdr3_nt: TGTGCCAGCAGTGCACAGATGAACACTGAAGCTTTCTTT
j_call: TRBJ2-7; clone_size: -; v_call: TRBV9; d_call: -; cdr3_aa: CASSVGPDYEQYF; cdr3_nt: TGTGCCAGCAGCGTAGGGCCCGACTACGAGCAGTACTTC
j_call: TRBJ1-3; clone_size: -; v_call: TRBV5-1; d_call: -; cdr3_aa: CASSLGEADSGNTIYF; cdr3_nt: TGCGCCAGCAGCTTGGGGGAGGCCGACTCTGGAAACACCATATATTTT
j_call: TRBJ2-3; clone_size: -; v_call: TRBV14; d_call: -; cdr3_aa: CASSLVDTQYF; cdr3_nt: TGTGCCAGCAGCCTGGTGGATACGCAGTATTTT
j_call: TRBJ2-1; clone_size: -; v_call: TRBV4-3; d_call: -; cdr3_aa: CASSQDPPASYNEQFF; cdr3_nt: TGCGCCAGCAGCCAAGATCCACCGGCCAGCTACAATGAGCAGTTCTTC
j_call: TRBJ1-3; clone_size: few; v_call: TRBV7-2; d_call: TRBD1; cdr3_aa: CASTQGQGGNTIYF; cdr3_nt: TGTGCCAGCACCCAGGGACAGGGTGGAAACACCATATATTTT
j_call: TRBJ2-7; clone_size: -; v_call: TRBV2; d_call: TRBD1; cdr3_aa: CASFPGQGTYEQYF; cdr3_nt: TGTGCCAGCTTCCCGGGACAGGGAACCTACGAGCAGTACTTC
j_call: TRBJ1-6; clone_size: -; v_call: TRBV7-2; d_call: TRBD1; cdr3_aa: CASSLEGQGGSPLHF; cdr3_nt: TGTGCCAGCAGCTTAGAGGGACAGGGTGGATCACCCCTCCACTTT
j_call: TRBJ1-1; clone_size: once; v_call: TRBV7-2; d_call: TRBD1; cdr3_aa: CASSFRGPGQGNTEAFF; cdr3_nt: TGTGCCAGCAGCTTTAGGGGACCGGGACAGGGGAACACTGAAGCTTTCTTT
j_call: TRBJ1-2; clone_size: -; v_call: TRBV5-8; d_call: TRBD1; cdr3_aa: CASSLGTVYYGYTF; cdr3_nt: TGTGCCAGCAGCTTAGGGACAGTTTACTATGGCTACACCTTC
j_call: TRBJ1-4; clone_size: -; v_call: TRBV5-1; d_call: TRBD1; cdr3_aa: CASSSGQGLSEKLFF; cdr3_nt: TGCGCCAGCAGCTCCGGACAGGGTTTAAGTGAAAAACTGTTTTTT